The 11 T cell receptor beta chains below were found in one sample sequenced in a study of cytomegalovirus exposure and HLA in healthy donors. A multiplex PCR was run with 60 Vbeta primers and 13 Jbeta primers. The method was immunoSEQ multiplex PCR; TCRdb's version includes in-frame clones alone and lacks a portion of them. The listing records 140,000 or so clones. Sample: PBMCs. These receptors all stem from a male donor in good health and CMV-seronegative.

Written as DNA, the CDR3 is TGTGCCAGCAGCTTGGGGCAGACAGATACGCAGTATTTT. Encoded protein: CASSLGQTDTQYF. The rearrangement links TRBV7-6 to TRBJ2-3, with D possibly being TRBD1 (5 bases). Trimming pared 3 bases from V and 3 bases from J, leaving 7 bases between. Germline CDR1 SGHVS, CDR2 FNYEAQ. The CDR3 consists of 13 residues.

This chain joins TRBV30 and TRBJ1-5; TRBD1 matches at 9 bases. The CDR3 totals 13 residues. Germline CDR1 and CDR2: GTSNPN and SVGIG (reference sequence). Germline trimming cut 5 bases from V and 5 bases from J; bases unmatched to any gene: 4. The CDR3 spells CAWATGGDQPQHF. The CDR3, as DNA: TGTGCCTGGGCTACAGGGGGCGATCAGCCCCAGCATTTT.

The V call is TRBV5-6, the J call TRBJ2-7; no clear D gene. CDR1 is SGHDT and CDR2 is YYEEEE in the germline V gene. The CDR3 is 11 amino acids. V was pared by 2 bases and J by 9 bases, with 9 bases between. CDR3 DNA sequence: TGTGCCAGCAGCTTTGACTCGCGGCAGTACTTC. This encodes CASSFDSRQYF.

The chain combines TRBV9 with TRBJ2-5, with D perhaps matching TRBD2 (6 bases). Per the germline V gene, CDR1 is SGDLS and CDR2 is YYNGEE. CDR3 length equals 14 residues. Trimming shortened V by 0 bases and J by 5 bases, and 11 bases separated the two germline ends. The DNA of the CDR3 is TGTGCCAGCAGCGTAGGGGGGGTCGCGGAGACCCAGTACTTC. Residues: CASSVGGVAETQYF.

This chain uses TRBV29-1 with TRBJ1-3; TRBD1 aligns across 8 bases. Germline V gene data show CDR1 as SQVTM and CDR2 as ANQGSEA. The J segment lost 0 bases and the V segment lost 6 bases, leaving 1 base of the junction unmatched. The CDR3 contains 13 residues. CDR3 region: CSVQGASGNTIYF. Written as DNA, the CDR3 is TGCAGCGTCCAGGGGGCCTCTGGAAACACCATATATTTT.

The rearrangement links TRBV5-1 to TRBJ2-5; TRBD1 matches at 8 bases. Germline V gene sequence: CDR1 SGHRS, CDR2 YFSETQ. Trimming at V came to 6 bases and at J to 5 bases, leaving 6 bases not matched to a gene. The CDR3 covers 13 residues. CDR3 protein: CASKGTGPETQYF. The CDR3, as DNA: TGCGCCAGCAAAGGGACAGGTCCGGAGACCCAGTACTTC.

This sequence joins TRBV18 and TRBJ2-1; 11 bases are a match to TRBD2. CDR3 length equals 16 residues. Germline loops: CDR1 KGHSH, CDR2 LQKENI. J lost 7 bases, V lost 0 bases, and 5 bases had no gene match. CDR3 in amino acids: CASSPPGLAGGNEQFF. CDR3 DNA: TGTGCCAGCTCACCACCAGGGCTAGCGGGAGGAAATGAGCAGTTCTTC.

Comments on this clone: This sample also contains other DNA sequences that code for the same CDR3. The chain uses TRBV29-1 and TRBJ2-5; the match to TRBD1 covers 9 bases. Per the germline V gene, CDR1 is SQVTM and CDR2 is ANQGSEA. The CDR3 has 12 amino acids. Germline trimming cut 6 bases from V and 2 bases from J; bases unmatched to any gene: 1. The CDR3 here is CSVGTGQETQYF. The CDR3 DNA follows: TGCAGCGTGGGGACAGGGCAAGAGACCCAGTACTTC.

The genes are TRBV6-1 and TRBJ1-1; 7 positions match TRBD1. V trimming: 2 bases; J trimming: 8 bases; junction bases outside the gene matches: 8. Germline V gene sequence: CDR1 MNHNS, CDR2 SASEGT. CDR3 length: 14 amino acids. This CDR3 reads CASSERTGDREAFF. Here the CDR3 DNA reads TGTGCCAGCAGTGAAAGGACAGGCGACCGAGAAGCTTTCTTT.

The rearrangement uses TRBV9 and TRBJ1-6; 9 bases align to TRBD1. Germline assignment: CDR1 SGDLS and CDR2 YYNGEE. The CDR3 contains 14 residues. V gave up 4 bases and J gave up 9 bases; unmatched junction bases: 5. CDR3 coding DNA: TGTGCCAGCAGCCCTCGACAGGGGGGTTCACCCCTCCACTTT. Its protein product is CASSPRQGGSPLHF.

The chain recombines TRBV18 with TRBJ1-2, with D tentatively TRBD1 (6 bases). Germline assignment: CDR1 KGHSH and CDR2 LQKENI. V lost 1 base and J 4 bases, leaving 10 bases between the germline ends. The CDR3 has 14 amino acids. CDR3 in amino acids: CASSPRQGIYGYTF. In DNA form, the CDR3 reads TGTGCCAGCTCACCACGGCAGGGGATCTATGGCTACACCTTC.